A selection of T cell receptor beta chains follows, all from one sample in a study of blood T cell repertoires in COVID-19. Assay: immunoSEQ multiplex PCR; the TCRdb copy retains only in-frame clones and omits some. The sample records some 200,000 clones, 60% to 85% being singletons. What was sequenced was peripheral blood. These receptors were collected from a woman between 50 and 59 years old with active or convalescent COVID-19. Each CDR3 is given with its conserved first and last residue. The D gene is left open where the match is weak. Clone size is shown for a subset of rows, as once, few, many or a class of expanded clone.

v_gene	d_gene	j_gene	abundance	CDR3nt	CDR3aa
TRBV9	TRBD2	TRBJ2-7	NA	TGTGCCAGCAGCGTAGGCGGGGGAGGTGAAAACGAGCAGTACTTC	CASSVGGGGENEQYF
TRBV6-5	NA	TRBJ1-3	NA	TGTGCCAGCAGGCGGGGTCAGTCCTCTGGAAACACCATATATTTT	CASRRGQSSGNTIYF
TRBV5-6	NA	TRBJ1-6	NA	TGTGCCAGCACCAGGGTCTCTTACGGTAATTCACCCCTCCACTTT	CASTRVSYGNSPLHF
TRBV2	NA	TRBJ1-5	NA	TGTGCCAGCCACAGGGATAGCAATCAGCCCCAGCATTTT	CASHRDSNQPQHF
TRBV7-8	NA	TRBJ1-2	NA	TGTGCCCTCACAAGGGAGAAGCTTAGATCCTATGGCTACACCTTC	CALTREKLRSYGYTF
TRBV27	TRBD2	TRBJ2-2	NA	TGTGCCAGCAGTTTACGGCGGGAGACCGGGGAGCTGTTTTTT	CASSLRRETGELFF
TRBV2	TRBD2	TRBJ2-5	once	TGTGCCAGCACAGCAGCGACTAGCGGGGTTGAGACCCAGTACTTC	CASTAATSGVETQYF
TRBV5-4	NA	TRBJ1-2	NA	TGTGCCAGCAGCTTGTCGGCCAGGTCCCCTGGTGGCTACACCTTC	CASSLSARSPGGYTF
TRBV28	TRBD1	TRBJ1-1	NA	TGTGCCAGCACCTGGGGGACAGGGGGCACTGAAGCTTTCTTT	CASTWGTGGTEAFF
TRBV7-6	TRBD2	TRBJ2-7	NA	TGTGCCAGCAGCGCATATAGCGGGAGGCTCTACGAGCAGTACTTC	CASSAYSGRLYEQYF
TRBV6-2/TRBV6-3	NA	TRBJ1-5	once	TGTGCCAGCAGTTACTACGGGAGTAGCAATCAGCCCCAGCATTTT	CASSYYGSSNQPQHF
TRBV7-9	TRBD1	TRBJ2-1	NA	TGTGCCAGCAGCTTAGGGGTTGGGACAGGCTACAATGAGCAGTTCTTC	CASSLGVGTGYNEQFF
TRBV4-3	TRBD2	TRBJ2-7	NA	TGCGCCAGCAGCCAAGATATCCTAGCGGGAAGAGAGCAGTACTTC	CASSQDILAGREQYF
TRBV19	TRBD1	TRBJ1-5	once	TGTGCCAGTAGTGTCAGGACAGGGAATAGCAATCAGCCCCAGCATTTT	CASSVRTGNSNQPQHF
TRBV27	NA	TRBJ1-2	NA	TGTGCCAGCAGTTGGGGGTCGGCGGGAAACTATGGCTACACCTTC	CASSWGSAGNYGYTF
TRBV18	NA	TRBJ2-5	NA	TGTGCCAGCTCACCAAAGGAGTCGATGCCCGTAGAGACCCAGTACTTC	CASSPKESMPVETQYF
TRBV19	TRBD1	TRBJ2-1	NA	TGTGCCAGTAGTTCCGGGACAGGGGGACTTAATGAGCAGTTCTTC	CASSSGTGGLNEQFF
TRBV7-2	TRBD2	TRBJ2-5	NA	TGTGCCAGCAGCTCAGCGGGGGCCGGGGAGACCCAGTACTTC	CASSSAGAGETQYF
TRBV19	TRBD1	TRBJ2-5	NA	TGTGCCAGTAGTGTGGACAGGGGGGGAGAGACCCAGTACTTC	CASSVDRGGETQYF
TRBV6-6	TRBD2	TRBJ2-7	NA	TGTGCCAGCAGTTACTCGGCTAGCGGGAGATACGAGCAGTACTTC	CASSYSASGRYEQYF
TRBV12-5	TRBD1	TRBJ2-7	NA	TGTGCTAGTGGCCCAGGACAGGGGGCCCACGAGCAGTACTTC	CASGPGQGAHEQYF
TRBV2	TRBD2	TRBJ2-2	NA	TGTGCCAGCAGCCCCAGGTGGGGACTAGAGAACACCGGGGAGCTGTTTTTT	CASSPRWGLENTGELFF
TRBV28	NA	TRBJ1-5	NA	TGTGCCAGCAGTTTATTGTCTGGGGGGGGAGCCAATCAGCCCCAGCATTTT	CASSLLSGGGANQPQHF
TRBV28	NA	TRBJ1-5	NA	TGTGCCAGCAGTGACAGACCCAGTCGGTCGCCCCAGCATTTT	CASSDRPSRSPQHF
TRBV6-6	NA	TRBJ1-1	once	TGTGCCAGCAGACGGGGACAATTGAACACTGAAGCTTTCTTT	CASRRGQLNTEAFF
TRBV7-2	NA	TRBJ1-2	few	TGTGCCAGCAGCCCCCCTTTAAGTGGAGCTAACTATGGCTACACCTTC	CASSPPLSGANYGYTF
TRBV6-5	TRBD2	TRBJ2-5	NA	TGTGCCAGCAGTTCTTGGACTAGCGGGGGGTTAAGGGCCCAGTACTTC	CASSSWTSGGLRAQYF
TRBV12-3/TRBV12-4	NA	TRBJ1-2	NA	TGTGCCAGCAGTTTACAGGGGAACTATGGCTACACCTTC	CASSLQGNYGYTF
TRBV9	TRBD2	TRBJ2-1	NA	TGTGCCAGCAGCGTAGATTTGCGGGGGTTCTATGAGCAGTTCTTC	CASSVDLRGFYEQFF
TRBV7-3	NA	TRBJ2-3	NA	TGTGCCAGCAGCTTATTCAGAGCCGGGGCAGATACGCAGTATTTT	CASSLFRAGADTQYF
TRBV30	TRBD1	TRBJ2-7	NA	TGTGCCTGGAGTGTCGGGACAGGGTTATACGAGCAGTACTTC	CAWSVGTGLYEQYF
TRBV7-8	NA	TRBJ2-7	few	TGTGCCAGCAGCTACACCGGGACACCCTACGAGCAGTACTTC	CASSYTGTPYEQYF
TRBV9	NA	TRBJ1-1	NA	TGTGCCAGCAGCGCATTTCAGGGGCATGAAGCTTTCTTT	CASSAFQGHEAFF
TRBV12-3/TRBV12-4	NA	TRBJ1-1	NA	TGTGCCAGCAGTTTCGGTCCTGAAGCTTTCTTT	CASSFGPEAFF
TRBV4-3	TRBD2	TRBJ2-7	NA	TGCGCCAGCAGCCAAGAACGGGGGGGCCTTGGATACGAGCAGTACTTC	CASSQERGGLGYEQYF
TRBV5-1	TRBD1	TRBJ1-2	NA	TGCGCCAGCAGCTTAAGCCAGGGGGGCGGCTACACCTTC	CASSLSQGGGYTF
TRBV6-2/TRBV6-3	NA	TRBJ2-2	NA	TGTGCCAGCAGTGACATAGCGACCTCGAACACCGGGGAGCTGTTTTTT	CASSDIATSNTGELFF
TRBV7-2	TRBD1	TRBJ2-5	NA	TGTGCCAGCAGCGGCGGTCGGGGGCGTGACAGGGGTCGGGCCCAGTACTTC	CASSGGRGRDRGRAQYF
TRBV18	TRBD1	TRBJ1-1	NA	TGTGCCAGCTCAGCACTGACAGGGGAGAACACTGAAGCTTTCTTT	CASSALTGENTEAFF
TRBV21-1	NA	TRBJ1-2	NA	TGTGCCAGCAGCGAACAGGTTAACTATGGCTACACCTTC	CASSEQVNYGYTF
TRBV19	TRBD1	TRBJ1-2	NA	TGTGCCAGTAACGTGGGACAGCTCTATGGCTACACCTTC	CASNVGQLYGYTF